The clone carrying this TCR beta chain has a handful of counts. Libraries were prepared by immunoSEQ multiplex PCR; TCRdb keeps only in-frame clonotypes and omits some of them. The table shows hundreds of thousands of clones, with around 73% occurring only once. V was pared by 6 bases and J by 6 bases, with 3 bases of the junction left unmatched. CDR1 and CDR2 (germline): SNHLY, FYNNEI. The CDR3 has 13 residues. The data belong to a study of shared clonotypes between healthy human individuals. The chain recombines TRBV2 with TRBJ1-5; 9 positions match TRBD1. Sequences were obtained from memory CD4+ T cells sorted from blood. Subset in this sample: CD45RA-negative fraction. The receptor was derived from a woman aged 25 to 45 in good health. The CDR3 DNA reads TGTGCCAGCAGCGTGGACAGGGGTCAGCCCCAGCATTTT. Amino acid sequence: CASSVDRGQPQHF.